A selection of T cell receptor beta chains follows, all from one sample in a study of blood T cell repertoires in COVID-19. Assay: immunoSEQ multiplex PCR; the TCRdb copy retains only in-frame clones and omits some. The sample has roughly 410,000 clones, approximately 91% seen once; the top ten hold about 1.6%. Sequencing was done on a sample of peripheral blood. These receptors were taken from a woman between 35 and 50 years old with COVID-19, enrolled during active disease. Each CDR3 is given with its conserved first and last residue. A D gene is named only where the DNA matches it firmly. Only some rows state a clone size, as once, few, many or a class for expanded clones.

abundance,j_gene,v_gene,d_gene,CDR3aa,CDR3nt
NA,TRBJ1-5,TRBV5-1,NA,CASSLAGVSNQPQHF,TGCGCCAGCAGCTTGGCGGGAGTTAGCAATCAGCCCCAGCATTTT
NA,TRBJ2-7,TRBV4-3,NA,CASSQDSADEQYF,TGCGCCAGCAGCCAAGATTCGGCGGACGAGCAGTACTTC
NA,TRBJ2-5,TRBV25-1,TRBD2,CASSERLAGGLETQYF,TGTGCCAGCAGTGAACGTCTAGCGGGGGGCCTAGAGACCCAGTACTTC
NA,TRBJ2-7,TRBV27,TRBD2,CASSLGAGAPHEQYF,TGTGCCAGCAGTTTAGGTGCGGGAGCCCCCCACGAGCAGTACTTC
NA,TRBJ2-7,TRBV4-3,TRBD2,CASSQERGGYEQYF,TGCGCCAGCAGCCAAGAGCGGGGGGGCTACGAGCAGTACTTC
NA,TRBJ2-5,TRBV27,NA,CASSVGHPRETQYF,TGTGCCAGCAGCGTGGGACACCCCAGAGAGACCCAGTACTTC
NA,TRBJ2-3,TRBV4-1,TRBD2,CASSQDSGGTDTQYF,TGCGCCAGCAGCCAAGATTCGGGGGGAACCGATACGCAGTATTTT
once,TRBJ1-1,TRBV19,NA,CASSRVQLMNTEAFF,TGTGCCAGTAGTAGGGTACAGCTTATGAACACTGAAGCTTTCTTT
once,TRBJ1-2,TRBV28,TRBD1,CASSPSGTVPYGYTF,TGTGCCAGCAGTCCCTCCGGGACAGTCCCCTATGGCTACACCTTC
NA,TRBJ1-2,TRBV7-8,NA,CASSWTVYGYTF,TGTGCCAGCAGCTGGACAGTATATGGCTACACCTTC
NA,TRBJ1-5,TRBV10-3,TRBD1,CAIKGTGENQPQHF,TGTGCCATCAAGGGGACAGGGGAGAATCAGCCCCAGCATTTT
NA,TRBJ2-3,TRBV11-3,NA,CASRAGPSTDTQYF,TGTGCCAGCAGGGCAGGGCCCAGCACAGATACGCAGTATTTT
NA,TRBJ1-5,TRBV12-5,NA,CASGLLRGLHSNQPQHF,TGTGCTAGTGGCCTACTTCGGGGACTTCATAGCAATCAGCCCCAGCATTTT
NA,TRBJ1-5,TRBV12-3/TRBV12-4,NA,CASSLIEAQPQHF,TGTGCCAGCAGTTTAATAGAGGCCCAGCCCCAGCATTTT
once,TRBJ1-1,TRBV28,NA,CASSVTDKAFF,TGTGCCAGCAGTGTAACAGATAAAGCTTTCTTT
NA,TRBJ2-7,TRBV7-9,NA,CASSPGVGAAYEQYF,TGTGCCAGCAGTCCAGGGGTCGGGGCGGCCTACGAGCAGTACTTC
once,TRBJ2-1,TRBV19,TRBD2,CASSIVLAGGGEQFF,TGTGCCAGTAGTATAGTGCTAGCGGGAGGGGGTGAGCAGTTCTTC
NA,TRBJ1-2,TRBV5-5,NA,CASSLVAGNDYGYTF,TGTGCCAGCAGCTTGGTGGCAGGGAATGACTATGGCTACACCTTC
NA,TRBJ1-2,TRBV7-2,TRBD1,CASSLGQGGSYGYTF,TGTGCCAGCAGCCTAGGACAGGGCGGAAGCTATGGCTACACCTTC
NA,TRBJ2-1,TRBV5-4,NA,CASSLGRVASYNEQFF,TGTGCCAGCAGCTTGGGCAGGGTGGCCTCCTACAATGAGCAGTTCTTC
NA,TRBJ2-2,TRBV14,TRBD2,CASSQGGGGRGTGELFF,TGTGCCAGCAGCCAAGGTGGCGGGGGACGGGGCACCGGGGAGCTGTTTTTT
NA,TRBJ2-2,TRBV10-3,TRBD2,CAISDPTGGGTSGSRSGELFF,TGTGCCATCAGTGACCCGACAGGGGGCGGGACTAGCGGGAGCCGGAGCGGGGAGCTGTTTTTT
NA,TRBJ2-2,TRBV5-5,TRBD2,CASSFPSGSSYTGELFF,TGTGCCAGCAGCTTTCCTAGCGGGAGTTCATACACCGGGGAGCTGTTTTTT
NA,TRBJ1-1,TRBV3-1/TRBV3-2,NA,CASSLVAGLKNTEAFF,TGTGCCAGCAGCCTGGTTGCGGGCCTCAAGAACACTGAAGCTTTCTTT
NA,TRBJ1-1,TRBV12-3/TRBV12-4,NA,CAATKGGFSEAFF,TGTGCCGCGACCAAAGGCGGGTTCTCCGAAGCTTTCTTT
NA,TRBJ2-1,TRBV27,TRBD2,CASRTFSGGPYNEQFF,TGTGCCAGCAGGACCTTTAGCGGGGGGCCCTACAATGAGCAGTTCTTC
once,TRBJ1-4,TRBV11-2,NA,CASSLDIRQVVEKLFF,TGTGCCAGCAGCTTAGATATTCGGCAGGTTGTGGAAAAACTGTTTTTT
NA,TRBJ2-5,TRBV6-1,TRBD2,CASSDGGANRETQYF,TGTGCCAGCAGTGACGGGGGGGCCAATAGAGAGACCCAGTACTTC
NA,TRBJ1-1,TRBV6-6,NA,CASSQDRVFTEAFF,TGTGCCAGCAGTCAGGACAGAGTATTTACTGAAGCTTTCTTT
NA,TRBJ2-3,TRBV6-6,TRBD1,CASSKGTGSYTDTQYF,TGTGCCAGCAGTAAAGGGACAGGCTCCTACACAGATACGCAGTATTTT
NA,TRBJ2-5,TRBV9,NA,CANRYAETQYF,TGTGCCAACCGATACGCGGAGACCCAGTACTTC
NA,TRBJ1-1,TRBV5-8,TRBD1,CASSLRTGHTEAFF,TGTGCCAGCAGCTTGCGGACAGGGCACACTGAAGCTTTCTTT